This T cell receptor (beta chain) is drawn from a study of response to subunit inactivated influenza vaccine. Study-level results: Each seasonal influenza vaccination, the authors suggested, recruits few new T cells.

From the RT-PCR reads, TCRdb called clonotypes with MiXCR, one entry per CDR3 protein. This table holds a few hundred thousand distinct CDR3 sequences, just over 20% found once. This clonotype showed up just a few times. Its antigen remains unknown. Germline CDR1 reads SGHRS; CDR2 reads YFSETQ. This CDR3 is built from 16 residues. Deletions cut 0 bases from V and 0 bases from J, with 12 bases between. The sequence was collected from a man between 45 and 75 years old who received an inactivated influenza vaccine. The sample consisted of PBMCs from blood, taken 21 months after vaccination. V and J are TRBV5-1 and TRBJ1-1; the D gene is possibly TRBD1 (5 bases). This CDR3 reads CASSLEGLIMNTEAFF. DNA of the CDR3: TGCGCCAGCAGCTTGGAGGGGTTGATCATGAACACTGAAGCTTTCTTT.